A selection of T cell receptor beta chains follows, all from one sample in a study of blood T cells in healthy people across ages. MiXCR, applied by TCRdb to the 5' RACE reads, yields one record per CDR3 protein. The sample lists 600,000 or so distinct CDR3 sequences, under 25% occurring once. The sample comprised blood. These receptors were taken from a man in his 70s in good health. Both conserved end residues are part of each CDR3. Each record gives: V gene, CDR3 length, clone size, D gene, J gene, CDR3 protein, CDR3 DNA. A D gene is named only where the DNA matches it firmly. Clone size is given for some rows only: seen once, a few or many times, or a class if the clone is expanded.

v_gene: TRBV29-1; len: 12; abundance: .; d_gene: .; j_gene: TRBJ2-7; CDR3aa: CSVEGSSYEQYF; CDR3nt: TGCAGCGTTGAGGGGAGCTCCTACGAGCAGTACTTC
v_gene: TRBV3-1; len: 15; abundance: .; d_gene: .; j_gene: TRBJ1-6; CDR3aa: CASSQFETGDSPLHF; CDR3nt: TGTGCCAGCAGCCAATTTGAGACAGGCGATTCACCCCTCCACTTT
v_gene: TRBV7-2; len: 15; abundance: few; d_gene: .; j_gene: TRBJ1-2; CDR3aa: CASSLSQKVNYGYTF; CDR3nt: TGTGCCAGCAGCTTAAGCCAGAAGGTAAACTATGGCTACACCTTC
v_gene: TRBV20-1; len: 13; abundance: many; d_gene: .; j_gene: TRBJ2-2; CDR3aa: CSARATSTGELFF; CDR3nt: TGCAGTGCTAGAGCGACTTCCACCGGGGAGCTGTTTTTT
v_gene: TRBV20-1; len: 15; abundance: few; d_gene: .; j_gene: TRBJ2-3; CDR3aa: CSATANLAGTDTQYF; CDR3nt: TGCAGTGCTACCGCCAACCTAGCAGGCACAGATACGCAGTATTTT
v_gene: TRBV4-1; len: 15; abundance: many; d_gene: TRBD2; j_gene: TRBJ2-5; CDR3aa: CASSQVFGRGETQYF; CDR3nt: TGCGCCAGCAGCCAAGTTTTCGGGAGGGGTGAGACCCAGTACTTC
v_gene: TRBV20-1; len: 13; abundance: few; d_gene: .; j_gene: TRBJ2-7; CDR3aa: CSVALAPFYEQYF; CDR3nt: TGCAGTGTCGCACTAGCCCCCTTCTACGAGCAGTACTTC
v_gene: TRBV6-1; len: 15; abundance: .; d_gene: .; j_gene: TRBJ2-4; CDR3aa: CASSDGQLAKNIQYF; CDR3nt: TGTGCCAGCAGCGACGGACAGCTAGCCAAAAACATTCAGTACTTC
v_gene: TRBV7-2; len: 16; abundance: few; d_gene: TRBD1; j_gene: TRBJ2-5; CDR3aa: CASSLRQGWLQETQYF; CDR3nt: TGTGCCAGCAGCCTCAGACAGGGATGGTTGCAAGAGACCCAGTACTTC
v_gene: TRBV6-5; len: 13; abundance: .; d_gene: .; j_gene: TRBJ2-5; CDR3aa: CASFDRTRETQYF; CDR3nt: TGTGCCAGCTTTGACAGGACGAGGGAGACCCAGTACTTC
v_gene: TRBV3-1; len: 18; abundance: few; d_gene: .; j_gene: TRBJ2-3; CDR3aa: CASSQSFTSLSRTDTQYF; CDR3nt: TGTGCCAGCAGCCAATCCTTTACTAGCCTCTCTCGCACAGATACGCAGTATTTT
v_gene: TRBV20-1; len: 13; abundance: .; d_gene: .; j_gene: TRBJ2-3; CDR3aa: CSGGAGLTDTQYF; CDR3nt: TGCAGTGGGGGGGCTGGGCTCACAGATACGCAGTATTTT
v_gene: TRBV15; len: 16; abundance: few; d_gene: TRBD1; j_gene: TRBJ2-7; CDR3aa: CATSRDKTGFPYEQYF; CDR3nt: TGTGCCACCAGCAGAGATAAGACAGGGTTTCCCTACGAGCAGTACTTC
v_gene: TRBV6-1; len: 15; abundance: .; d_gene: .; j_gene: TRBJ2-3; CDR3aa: CASSENVRRTDTQYF; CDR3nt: TGTGCCAGCAGTGAGAACGTAAGGAGGACAGATACGCAGTATTTT
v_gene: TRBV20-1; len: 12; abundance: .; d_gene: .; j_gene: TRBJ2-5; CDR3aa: CSARGEPATQYF; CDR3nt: TGCAGTGCTAGAGGAGAGCCGGCGACCCAGTACTTC
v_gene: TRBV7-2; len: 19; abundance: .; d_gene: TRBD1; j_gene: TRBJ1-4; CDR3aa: CASSLVLGTGDFANEKLFF; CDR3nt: TGTGCCAGCAGCTTAGTTCTGGGGACAGGGGATTTTGCTAATGAAAAACTGTTTTTT
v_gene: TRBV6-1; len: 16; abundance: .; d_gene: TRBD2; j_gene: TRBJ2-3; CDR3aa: CASSEAFTAGGDTQYF; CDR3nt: TGTGCCAGCAGTGAGGCGTTCACGGCGGGAGGAGATACGCAGTATTTT
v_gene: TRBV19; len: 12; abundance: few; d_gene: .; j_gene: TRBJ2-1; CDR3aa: CASSGLHNEQFF; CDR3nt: TGTGCCAGTAGTGGCCTGCACAATGAGCAGTTCTTC